One and the same sample provided the 19 T cell receptor beta chains below, sequenced in a study of shared clonotypes between healthy human individuals. Produced via immunoSEQ multiplex PCR; TCRdb's table is partial and in-frame only. The data hold approximately 940,000 clones, with 76% observed a single time. The sample comprised memory CD4+ T cells sorted from blood. Subset indicated: CD45RA-negative fraction. The receptors come from a man aged 18 to 29 in good health.

This rearrangement joins TRBV5-4 to TRBJ2-5; D might be TRBD2 (7 bases). V was cut by 5 bases and J by 5 bases, with 16 bases left in between. This CDR3 is built from 14 residues. Germline-derived CDR1 and CDR2 are SGHNT and YYREEE (reference sequence). The CDR3 reads CASRKPGGGETQYF. CDR3 in DNA: TGTGCCAGCAGAAAACCGGGGGGCGGGGAGACCCAGTACTTC.

The chain recombines TRBV5-1 with TRBJ1-6; 8 nucleotides line up with TRBD1. V was clipped by 5 bases and J by 0 bases; unmatched bases: 4. CDR1 and CDR2 (germline): SGHRS, YFSETQ. The CDR3 extends over 16 amino acids. CDR3 coding DNA: TGCGCCAGCAGGACAGGGGCAAACTCCTATAATTCACCCCTCCACTTT. Translated: CASRTGANSYNSPLHF.

This chain links TRBV4-3 with TRBJ1-4, with D unresolved. The CDR3 is made up of 15 amino acids. Trimming left V 0 bases short and J 5 bases short, with 10 bases between. CDR1 and CDR2 (germline): LGHNA, YSLEER. CDR3 region: CASSQEAGRNEKLFF. In nucleotides, the CDR3 is TGCGCCAGCAGCCAAGAGGCAGGTCGAAATGAAAAACTGTTTTTT.

The V call is TRBV14, the J call TRBJ2-2; TRBD1 matches at 7 bases. The junction had 8 bases not matched to a gene; V was cut back by 4 bases and J by 9 bases. CDR1 is SGHDN, CDR2 FVKESK, per germline. CDR3 length: 14 amino acids. The CDR3: CASSRTTGARELFF. CDR3 bases: TGTGCCAGCAGCCGCACAACAGGGGCCCGGGAGCTGTTTTTT.

This clone came up once. The rearrangement links TRBV6-1 to TRBJ2-6; the match to TRBD1 covers 8 bases. This CDR3 spans 18 amino acids. With 4 bases clipped from V and 2 bases from J, the junction kept 10 bases outside the gene matches. CDR1 and CDR2 (germline): MNHNS, SASEGT. CDR3 nucleotide sequence: TGTGCCAGCAGTGCGGGACAGGTGTCGAGCACTGGGGCCAACGTCCTGACTTTC. The encoded protein is CASSAGQVSSTGANVLTF.

The chain links TRBV6-1 to TRBJ2-3, with a possible D match to TRBD2 (5 bases). Trimming removed 5 bases at V and 6 bases at J, with 15 bases between. Per germline, CDR1 MNHNS and CDR2 SASEGT. The CDR3 is made up of 14 amino acids. This chain's CDR3 is CASSPSLAGDTQYF. DNA for the CDR3: TGTGCCAGCAGTCCAAGTCTAGCTGGGGATACGCAGTATTTT.

V is TRBV29-1 and J is TRBJ1-3; no definite D call. Looked up from germline, CDR1 is SQVTM and CDR2 is ANQGSEA. The CDR3 contains 13 residues. V dropped 6 bases and J dropped 0 bases, with 9 bases sitting between them. In nucleotides, the CDR3 is TGCAGCGTGGGCCAGACCTCTGGAAACACCATATATTTT. Translated: CSVGQTSGNTIYF.

The chain joins TRBV30 to TRBJ2-2; no clear D. The CDR3 extends over 14 amino acids. From germline, CDR1 is GTSNPN and CDR2 SVGIG (reference sequence). Trimming shortened V by 0 bases and J by 1 base, and 6 bases separated the two germline ends. In DNA form, the CDR3 reads TGTGCCTGGAGTGTACAACGGAACACCGGGGAGCTGTTTTTT. Protein sequence: CAWSVQRNTGELFF.

The CDR3 bases are TGTGCCAGCAGCTCGTTGGCAGGGGGTAATGGCTACACCTTC. Residues: CASSSLAGGNGYTF. This chain joins TRBV7-2 and TRBJ1-2, with TRBD1 matching 7 bases. Germline-derived CDR1 and CDR2 are SGHTA and FQGNSA. The CDR3 runs to 14 residues. The V segment lost 4 bases and the J segment 6 bases; nucleotides outside the gene matches: 8.

The rearrangement uses TRBV5-4 and TRBJ2-5; TRBD2 matches 8 bases. This CDR3 is built from 17 residues. The J segment lost 1 base and the V segment lost 3 bases, leaving 11 bases of the junction unmatched. Germline V gives CDR1 SGHNT, CDR2 YYREEE (reference sequence). CDR3 bases: TGTGCCAGCAGCTCCCCAACGGGAGGGAGGGCCCAAGAGACCCAGTACTTC. It codes for CASSSPTGGRAQETQYF.

The V gene is TRBV5-6, the J gene TRBJ2-2; 11 bases are shared with TRBD2. Germline trimming cut 3 bases from V and 8 bases from J; bases unmatched to any gene: 9. The CDR3 is made up of 16 amino acids. Germline V CDR1 and CDR2: SGHDT, YYEEEE. The CDR3 DNA is TGTGCCAGCAGCTCCCAGCGACTAGCGGGGTCTGGGGAGCTGTTTTTT. Translation: CASSSQRLAGSGELFF.

This chain joins TRBV28 and TRBJ1-1; D perhaps matches TRBD1 (5 bases). The CDR3 has 14 residues. The V gene's germline CDR1 is MDHEN and CDR2 SYDVKM. Trimming took 6 bases from V and 2 from J, leaving 13 bases between them. For the CDR3, the DNA is TGTGCCAGCAGGGCCAGGGTTCGAAACACTGAAGCTTTCTTT. Encoded protein: CASRARVRNTEAFF.

The genes are TRBV7-8 and TRBJ2-2; D is undetermined. The germline V gene encodes CDR1 SGHVS and CDR2 FQNEAQ. The ends were cut back, 0 bases at V and 6 bases at J, with 11 bases in the middle. This CDR3 comprises 15 residues. CDR3 sequence: CASSLAGPRSGELFF. The CDR3 DNA reads TGTGCCAGCAGCTTAGCGGGCCCCCGCTCCGGGGAGCTGTTTTTT.

The chain recombines TRBV29-1 with TRBJ1-4, with 9 nucleotides matching TRBD1. The V gene's germline CDR1 is SQVTM and CDR2 ANQGSEA. This CDR3 spans 14 amino acids. Losses at the gene ends were 6 bases for V and 7 bases for J; bases not matched to a gene: 9. In DNA, the CDR3 is TGCAGCGTAGGACAGGGGACGCTATCTGAAAAACTGTTTTTT. This gives the protein CSVGQGTLSEKLFF. The full variable domain, rest sourced from reference TRBV29-1 and TRBJ1-4, is SAVISQKPSRDICQRGTSLTIQCQVDSQVTMMFWYRQQPGQSLTLIATANQGSEATYESGFVIDKFPISRPNLTFSTLTVSNMSPEDSSIYLCSVGQGTLSEKLFFGSGTQLSVL.

The V call is TRBV29-1, the J call TRBJ2-7; TRBD2 aligns across 16 bases. J was trimmed by 5 bases and V by 5 bases; bases with no gene match: 3. This CDR3 spans 14 amino acids. CDR1 and CDR2 from the germline V gene are SQVTM and ANQGSEA. CDR3 nucleotide sequence: TGCAGCGTTCCGGGACTAGCGGGGGGGCACGAGCAGTACTTC. Encoded protein: CSVPGLAGGHEQYF.

The chain combines TRBV28 with TRBJ1-6, with 7 bases matching TRBD1. V lost 4 bases and J lost 9; bases outside the gene matches: 9. The length of the CDR3 is 15 residues. CDR1 and CDR2 (germline): MDHEN, SYDVKM. The CDR3 sequence is CASSSGQVGSSPLHF. The CDR3 coding sequence is TGTGCCAGCAGTTCCGGACAGGTTGGCAGTTCACCCCTCCACTTT.

The chain joins TRBV6-1 to TRBJ2-2; TRBD2 matches at 9 bases. Germline V CDR1 and CDR2: MNHNS, SASEGT. V dropped 3 bases and J dropped 5; count of bases not matched to a gene: 1. The CDR3 has 14 amino acids. Written as DNA, the CDR3 is TGTGCCAGCAGTGACAGCGGGAGGACCGGGGAGCTGTTTTTT. It yields the protein CASSDSGRTGELFF.

This clone was seen once. The CDR3 DNA is TGTGCCTGGGCAGGGGCAACTAATGAAAAACTGTTTTTT. Its protein product is CAWAGATNEKLFF. This chain connects TRBV30 to TRBJ1-4; a weak D match, TRBD1 (6 bases). Trimming cost V 5 bases and J 0 bases, with 7 bases left between them. This CDR3 spans 13 amino acids. Germline values: CDR1 GTSNPN, CDR2 SVGIG (reference sequence).

The chain links TRBV5-5 to TRBJ2-7; D not resolved. Between the trimmed V and J ends, which lost 2 bases and 1 base, there was a span of 7 bases. The CDR3 contains 13 residues. Looked up from germline, CDR1 is SGHKS and CDR2 is YYEKEE (reference sequence). This CDR3 reads CASSFMASYEQYF. In nucleotides, the CDR3 is TGTGCCAGCAGCTTCATGGCATCCTACGAGCAGTACTTC.